These 28 T cell receptor beta chains came from one sample sequenced in a study of blood T cell repertoires in COVID-19. The data were produced by immunoSEQ multiplex PCR, yet TCRdb's version contains in-frame clones alone and is incomplete. The table shows roughly 50,000 clones, with roughly 90% occurring only once. Material: peripheral blood. All receptors derive from a human donor in a cohort sampled during active COVID-19.

V usage is TRBV9 and J usage is TRBJ1-2, with a weak D call TRBD1 (5 bases). This CDR3 is 15 amino acids long. Germline assignment: CDR1 SGDLS and CDR2 YYNGEE. V was shortened by 6 bases and J by 3 bases, with 18 bases between the two germline ends. Here the CDR3 DNA reads TGTGCCAGCACTCCAGTTGGGGCGATATACTATGGCTACACCTTC. It translates to CASTPVGAIYYGYTF.

V is TRBV5-6 and J is TRBJ1-1; no reliable D call. The CDR3 consists of 12 residues. V was trimmed by 5 bases and J by 6 bases, leaving 11 bases between them. The V gene's germline CDR1 is SGHDT and CDR2 YYEEEE. CDR3 DNA sequence: TGTGCCAGCAGTATGGACGGGGCTGAAGCTTTCTTT. This gives the protein CASSMDGAEAFF.

This sequence joins TRBV7-9 and TRBJ2-5; TRBD1 agrees at 7 bases. Unmatched junction bases numbered 12, after V lost 3 bases and J lost 5 bases. CDR3 size: 16 residues. Germline CDR1 reads SEHNR; CDR2 reads FQNEAQ (reference sequence). The CDR3 region has the DNA TGTGCCAGCAGCTTGTCTTTGGACAGGACGCGGGAGACCCAGTACTTC. This sequence encodes CASSLSLDRTRETQYF.

The gene calls are TRBV24-1 and TRBJ2-7; perhaps TRBD2 as D (6 bases). Germline V CDR1 and CDR2: KGHDR, SFDVKD. V was trimmed by 12 bases and J by 5 bases, leaving 16 bases between them. This CDR3 is 12 amino acids long. The CDR3 sequence: CAPDGEVHEQYF. The CDR3 DNA reads TGTGCCCCAGACGGGGAGGTCCACGAGCAGTACTTC.

This clone occurred a few times. V and J are TRBV11-1 and TRBJ1-2; D is possibly TRBD1 (5 bases). Trimming shortened V by 5 bases and J by 5 bases, and 18 bases separated the two germline ends. Germline values: CDR1 SGHAT, CDR2 FQDESV (reference sequence). The CDR3 consists of 15 residues. In DNA, the CDR3 is TGTGCCAGCAGCCCCGGCGACAGACTCCTATATGGCTACACCTTC. The encoded protein is CASSPGDRLLYGYTF.

The genes are TRBV10-2 and TRBJ2-2, with 7 positions matching TRBD1. The CDR3 is 16 amino acids. The V and J ends lost 3 bases and 1 base, in that order; junction bases with no gene match: 5. The V gene's germline CDR1 is WSHSY and CDR2 SAAADI. The CDR3 sequence is CASSEQGWWNTGELFF. The CDR3, as DNA: TGCGCCAGCAGTGAACAGGGGTGGTGGAACACCGGGGAGCTGTTTTTT.

This clone was detected only once. This sequence joins TRBV12-5 and TRBJ2-7; 7 bases match TRBD1. This CDR3 has 13 residues. From germline, CDR1 is LGHNT and CDR2 FRNRAP. Trimming at V came to 3 bases and at J to 8 bases, leaving 7 bases not matched to a gene. The CDR3 DNA is TGTGCTAGTGGTTTTAATACAGGGGATCAGCAGTACTTC. Its protein is CASGFNTGDQQYF. Combining the CDR3 with reference TRBV12-5 and TRBJ2-7 gives the whole variable domain DARVTQTPRHKVTEMGQEVTMRCQPILGHNTVFWYRQTMMQGLELLAYFRNRAPLDDSGMPKDRFSAEMPDATLATLKIQPSEPRDSAVYFCASGFNTGDQQYFGPGTRLTVT.

The V and J genes are TRBV6-2 or TRBV6-3 and TRBJ2-3, with 8 nucleotides matching TRBD2. J lost 4 bases, V lost 2 bases, and 11 bases had no gene match. CDR1 and CDR2 (germline): MNHEY, SVGEGT. The CDR3 is made up of 17 amino acids. As DNA, the CDR3 is TGTGCCAGCAGTTACCTCTGGCAGCGGGGGAGGTCAGATACGCAGTATTTT. As protein: CASSYLWQRGRSDTQYF.

The V call is TRBV27, the J call TRBJ2-2; D ambiguous. Germline V lookup: CDR1 MNHEY, CDR2 SMNVEV (reference sequence). Trimming shortened V by 5 bases and J by 1 base, and 8 bases separated the two germline ends. CDR3 length equals 14 residues. CDR3 protein: CASSGQKNTGELFF. The CDR3 bases are TGTGCCAGCAGTGGTCAGAAGAACACCGGGGAGCTGTTTTTT.

The chain is built from TRBV27 and TRBJ1-6, with 9 bases matching TRBD1. Germline V gives CDR1 MNHEY, CDR2 SMNVEV (reference sequence). J was trimmed by 6 bases and V by 6 bases; bases with no gene match: 15. The CDR3 is 18 residues long. CDR3 region: CASRKKDRGMARNSPLHF. CDR3 nucleotide sequence: TGTGCCAGCAGGAAAAAGGACAGGGGAATGGCGCGTAATTCACCCCTCCACTTT.

V usage is TRBV18 and J usage is TRBJ1-1; 9 bases agree with TRBD1. Per the germline V gene, CDR1 is KGHSH and CDR2 is LQKENI. The V segment lost 5 bases and the J segment 12 bases; nucleotides outside the gene matches: 7. The CDR3 runs 12 residues. The CDR3 reads CASSSGTGIPFF. CDR3 coding DNA: TGTGCCAGCTCATCCGGGACAGGGATTCCTTTCTTT.

The chain combines TRBV6-5 with TRBJ1-3, with 7 bases identical to TRBD1. V lost 2 bases, J lost 6 bases, and 7 bases stayed unmatched. Germline V gene data show CDR1 as MNHEY and CDR2 as SVGAGI. The CDR3 covers 15 residues. CDR3 DNA sequence: TGTGCCAGCAGTTACCGAGGACAGGCCTTAAACACCATATATTTT. It translates to CASSYRGQALNTIYF.

CDR3 residues: CASSVAPRTSGGETQYF. DNA for the CDR3: TGTGCCAGCAGCGTAGCCCCGCGGACTAGCGGGGGGGAGACCCAGTACTTC. V is TRBV9 and J is TRBJ2-5; 14 bases align to TRBD2. Germline loops: CDR1 SGDLS, CDR2 YYNGEE. This CDR3 has 17 residues. Trimming took 0 bases from V and 5 from J; bases not matched to a gene: 6.

The J gene is TRBJ2-4, the V gene TRBV6-6; D may be TRBD1 (5 bases). V was cut by 7 bases and J by 3 bases, with 13 bases left in between. Germline V gives CDR1 MNHNY, CDR2 SVGAGI (reference sequence). This CDR3 contains 14 residues. The CDR3 nucleotides read TGTGCCAGCATCCAGGGATTGGACAAAAACATTCAGTACTTC. Translation: CASIQGLDKNIQYF.

The chain couples TRBV3-1 (or the pseudogene TRBV3-2) to TRBJ2-5; 11 bases agree with TRBD2. V lost 1 base to trimming and J lost 4 bases; unmatched junction nucleotides: 8. The CDR3 extends over 17 amino acids. The germline V gene has CDR1 LGHDT and CDR2 YNNKEL (reference sequence). CDR3 protein: CASSQVLAGGLGETQYF. The CDR3 nucleotides are TGTGCCAGCAGCCAAGTGTTAGCGGGGGGGCTCGGAGAGACCCAGTACTTC.

The CDR3 nucleotides read TGTGCCAGCAGCCCCGCACAGGGATACGAGCAGTACTTC. This codes for CASSPAQGYEQYF. The V gene is TRBV7-3, the J gene TRBJ2-7; maybe TRBD1 (6 bases). In germline, CDR1 is SGHTA, CDR2 FQGTGA. Trimming stripped 5 bases from V and 4 bases from J, with 12 bases between. This CDR3 is built from 13 residues.

The chain uses TRBV6-2 or TRBV6-3 and TRBJ2-1; 8 bases are a match to TRBD2. CDR1 and CDR2 from the germline V gene are MNHEY and SVGEGT. This CDR3 spans 15 amino acids. V lost 2 bases and J lost 4; bases outside the gene matches: 4. The CDR3 DNA sequence: TGTGCCAGCAGTTACGAGGCGGGGGGATACAATGAGCAGTTCTTC. Translation gives CASSYEAGGYNEQFF.

In its sample, this clone was seen once. The J gene is TRBJ2-1, the V gene TRBV5-6, with 9 bases identical to TRBD1. The germline V gene encodes CDR1 SGHDT and CDR2 YYEEEE. The CDR3 contains 15 residues. With 4 bases clipped from V and 2 bases from J, the junction kept 4 bases outside the gene matches. DNA of the CDR3: TGTGCCAGCAGCGCCGGGACAGGGACCTACAATGAGCAGTTCTTC. Translation gives CASSAGTGTYNEQFF.

The chain's CDR3 is CASSETSGVSYEQYF. In DNA form, the CDR3 reads TGTGCCAGCAGTGAGACTAGCGGGGTCTCCTACGAGCAGTACTTC. The chain is built from TRBV2 and TRBJ2-7; 11 bases match TRBD2. From germline, CDR1 is SNHLY and CDR2 FYNNEI. Trimming took 3 bases from V and 0 from J; bases not matched to a gene: 1. There are 15 residues in the CDR3.

The chain employs TRBV13 and TRBJ2-2, with a weak D call TRBD2 (6 bases). CDR1 is PRHDT and CDR2 is FYEKMQ in the germline V gene (reference sequence). The length of the CDR3 is 14 residues. Trimming cost V 5 bases and J 7 bases, with 14 bases left between them. DNA of the CDR3: TGTGCCAGCAGCAACTGGAGGGGCGGCGGGGAGCTGTTTTTT. This codes for CASSNWRGGGELFF.

The V gene is TRBV3-1 (or the pseudogene TRBV3-2), the J gene TRBJ2-1; the match to TRBD1 covers 7 bases. The CDR3 totals 17 residues. Germline V gene data show CDR1 as LGHDT and CDR2 as YNNKEL (reference sequence). Trimming took 1 base from V and 3 from J; bases not matched to a gene: 9. The CDR3, as DNA: TGTGCCAGCAGCCAAGTTGAGGCAAGGACAGGCTACAATGAGCAGTTCTTC. It codes for CASSQVEARTGYNEQFF.

This chain connects TRBV6-5 to TRBJ1-2; a possible D gene is TRBD1 (6 bases). The CDR3 is 16 amino acids. V was pared by 4 bases and J by 2 bases, with 17 bases between. In germline, CDR1 is MNHEY, CDR2 SVGAGI. CDR3 loop: CASSSGGGRRNYGYTF. The DNA for the CDR3 is TGTGCCAGCAGTTCCGGGGGGGGGCGCAGAAACTATGGCTACACCTTC.

The genes are TRBV28 and TRBJ1-4; 7 bases align to TRBD1. After removal of 7 bases from V and 4 bases from J, the junction contained 6 bases not matched to a gene. The CDR3 consists of 14 residues. Germline CDR1 reads MDHEN; CDR2 reads SYDVKM. This CDR3 is CASTQGQFNEKLFF. The CDR3 DNA reads TGTGCCAGCACCCAGGGACAGTTTAATGAAAAACTGTTTTTT.

The chain employs TRBV7-3 and TRBJ1-1; TRBD1 might be the D (6 bases). This CDR3 is 15 amino acids long. Germline-derived CDR1 and CDR2 are SGHTA and FQGTGA. V was clipped by 1 base and J by 4 bases, with 13 bases between them. The CDR3: CASSLMGQGFTEAFF. DNA for the CDR3: TGTGCCAGCAGCTTAATGGGGCAGGGGTTCACTGAAGCTTTCTTT.

The rearrangement uses TRBV5-4 and TRBJ2-5; 10 bases are shared with TRBD1. This CDR3 region has 15 residues. V was pared by 3 bases and J by 4 bases, with 6 bases of the junction left unmatched. Germline lookup yields CDR1 SGHNT and CDR2 YYREEE (reference sequence). CDR3 bases: TGTGCCAGCAGCTCGGACAGGGGGGGACGAGAGACCCAGTACTTC. It translates to CASSSDRGGRETQYF.

The chain couples TRBV3-1 (or the pseudogene TRBV3-2) to TRBJ2-7; TRBD1 matches 7 bases. Germline CDR1 and CDR2: LGHDT and YNNKEL (reference sequence). The V and J ends lost 10 bases and 5 bases, in that order; junction bases with no gene match: 5. This CDR3 spans 11 amino acids. In DNA form, the CDR3 reads TGTGCCACCACAGGGGCCCACGAGCAGTACTTC. Its translation: CATTGAHEQYF.

The J gene is TRBJ2-7, the V gene TRBV2; D possibly corresponds to TRBD1 (6 bases). Between the trimmed V and J ends, which lost 1 base and 2 bases, there was a span of 9 bases. The germline V gene encodes CDR1 SNHLY and CDR2 FYNNEI. CDR3 size: 14 residues. The CDR3 bases are TGTGCCAGCAGTGAAGAGACAGGAGCCTACGAGCAGTACTTC. Amino acid sequence: CASSEETGAYEQYF.

As regards this clone: No conserved phenylalanine or tryptophan is present at the end of the CDR3, so a read error is the likely explanation. Because the CDR3's place on the DNA is in doubt, the DNA is left out and the CDR3 is given as listed by TCRdb. This chain uses TRBV5-4 with TRBJ1-2; the tabulated D call, TRBD1, remains unverified against the DNA. The CDR3 totals 13 residues, both ends included. Germline V gives CDR1 SGHNT, CDR2 YYREEE (reference sequence). The CDR3: CASSLAPGHPSHV.